Reported below is one T cell receptor (beta chain). Its antigen remains unidentified. The PCR employed 60 Vbeta primers together with 13 Jbeta primers. This table comes from immunoSEQ multiplex PCR, and its TCRdb copy is limited to in-frame clones, with some not included. The sample lists about 120,000 clones, about 80% occurring once. Likely unrecorded immune exposures existed in these nominally healthy donors. This CDR3 contains 14 residues. Germline trimming cut 3 bases from V and 6 bases from J; bases unmatched to any gene: 5. Looked up from germline, CDR1 is LNHDA and CDR2 is SQIVND (reference sequence). This entry comes from a study of cytomegalovirus exposure and HLA in healthy donors. Whole-study findings and limits: Most CMV-associated TCR beta chains appeared HLA-restricted in a later analysis. Researchers reported in a later analysis that a missense DCLRE1C variant was tied to TCR beta V- and J-gene trimming. The study labeled fewer than 200 TCR beta chains cytomegalovirus-associated.

This clonotype was sampled from a female donor in good health and CMV-seronegative. Sequencing input: PBMCs. The chain links TRBV19 to TRBJ2-1, with TRBD2 matching over 7 bases. As DNA, the CDR3 is TGTGCCAGTAGTATCAGACTAGCCGGCAATGAGCAGTTCTTC. This sequence encodes CASSIRLAGNEQFF. The entire variable domain, with the rest obtained from reference TRBV19 and TRBJ2-1, is as follows: DGGITQSPKYLFRKEGQNVTLSCEQNLNHDAMYWYRQDPGQGLRLIYYSQIVNDFQKGDIAEGYSVSREKKESFPLTVTSAQKNPTAFYLCASSIRLAGNEQFFGPGTRLTVL.